This passage covers 5 T cell receptor beta chains from one sample sequenced in a study of T cells after yellow fever vaccination. TCRdb called the 5' RACE reads again in MiXCR, with one record for every CDR3 protein. The data contain 250,000 to 300,000 distinct CDR3 sequences, about 5.2% of them seen just once; the ten biggest clones take up less than 3.5%. The source was CD4+ T cells sorted from PBMCs, collected on the day of the yellow fever booster vaccination. The receptors derive from a man between 18 and 35 years old who received the YFV17D yellow fever vaccine.

In its sample, this clonotype was seen a few times. The chain combines TRBV6-2 or TRBV6-3 with TRBJ2-2; the D call may be TRBD1 or TRBD2 (5 bases each). CDR1 MNHEY and CDR2 SVGEGT come from the germline V gene. The length of the CDR3 is 15 residues. Trimming stripped 5 bases from V and 0 bases from J, with 10 bases between. The CDR3 DNA follows: TGTGCCAGCAGTAGGGAGACAGCGAACACCGGGGAGCTGTTTTTT. Its translation is CASSRETANTGELFF.

Details on this clonotype: This may stem from a read error, because a much larger clone lies one nucleotide away. This chain links TRBV20-1 with TRBJ2-5; a possible D gene is TRBD1 (5 bases). The CDR3 covers 12 residues. Germline V CDR1 and CDR2: DFQATT, SNEGSKA (reference sequence). In DNA, the CDR3 is TGCAGTGCTTGGACACAACAAGAGGCCCAGTACTTC. Translating gives CSAWTQQEAQYF.

The J gene is TRBJ2-5, the V gene TRBV10-3; 7 bases line up with TRBD1. The CDR3 is 16 residues long. After removal of 2 bases from V and 5 bases from J, the junction contained 11 bases not matched to a gene. Germline V CDR1 and CDR2: ENHRY, SYGVKD. CDR3 nucleotides: TGTGCCATCAGTGAGCCCGACAGGGTTCGGAGGGAGACCCAGTACTTC. Translated: CAISEPDRVRRETQYF.

V and J are TRBV20-1 and TRBJ2-5; the match to TRBD2 covers 13 bases. V gave up 5 bases and J gave up 4 bases; unmatched junction bases: 7. CDR1 DFQATT and CDR2 SNEGSKA come from the germline V gene (reference sequence). The CDR3 extends over 15 amino acids. The CDR3 is CSAPRLAGGGETQYF. In DNA, the CDR3 is TGCAGTGCTCCTAGACTAGCGGGGGGAGGAGAGACCCAGTACTTC.

This clonotype was detected ten times or more. The chain joins TRBV7-2 to TRBJ2-3; 9 nucleotides line up with TRBD1. J was trimmed by 3 bases and V by 10 bases; bases with no gene match: 8. The CDR3 is 14 residues long. Germline lookup yields CDR1 SGHTA and CDR2 FQGNSA. The CDR3 DNA reads as TGTGCCACCGCAAGGGACAGGGATACAGATACGCAGTATTTT. Amino acids: CATARDRDTDTQYF.